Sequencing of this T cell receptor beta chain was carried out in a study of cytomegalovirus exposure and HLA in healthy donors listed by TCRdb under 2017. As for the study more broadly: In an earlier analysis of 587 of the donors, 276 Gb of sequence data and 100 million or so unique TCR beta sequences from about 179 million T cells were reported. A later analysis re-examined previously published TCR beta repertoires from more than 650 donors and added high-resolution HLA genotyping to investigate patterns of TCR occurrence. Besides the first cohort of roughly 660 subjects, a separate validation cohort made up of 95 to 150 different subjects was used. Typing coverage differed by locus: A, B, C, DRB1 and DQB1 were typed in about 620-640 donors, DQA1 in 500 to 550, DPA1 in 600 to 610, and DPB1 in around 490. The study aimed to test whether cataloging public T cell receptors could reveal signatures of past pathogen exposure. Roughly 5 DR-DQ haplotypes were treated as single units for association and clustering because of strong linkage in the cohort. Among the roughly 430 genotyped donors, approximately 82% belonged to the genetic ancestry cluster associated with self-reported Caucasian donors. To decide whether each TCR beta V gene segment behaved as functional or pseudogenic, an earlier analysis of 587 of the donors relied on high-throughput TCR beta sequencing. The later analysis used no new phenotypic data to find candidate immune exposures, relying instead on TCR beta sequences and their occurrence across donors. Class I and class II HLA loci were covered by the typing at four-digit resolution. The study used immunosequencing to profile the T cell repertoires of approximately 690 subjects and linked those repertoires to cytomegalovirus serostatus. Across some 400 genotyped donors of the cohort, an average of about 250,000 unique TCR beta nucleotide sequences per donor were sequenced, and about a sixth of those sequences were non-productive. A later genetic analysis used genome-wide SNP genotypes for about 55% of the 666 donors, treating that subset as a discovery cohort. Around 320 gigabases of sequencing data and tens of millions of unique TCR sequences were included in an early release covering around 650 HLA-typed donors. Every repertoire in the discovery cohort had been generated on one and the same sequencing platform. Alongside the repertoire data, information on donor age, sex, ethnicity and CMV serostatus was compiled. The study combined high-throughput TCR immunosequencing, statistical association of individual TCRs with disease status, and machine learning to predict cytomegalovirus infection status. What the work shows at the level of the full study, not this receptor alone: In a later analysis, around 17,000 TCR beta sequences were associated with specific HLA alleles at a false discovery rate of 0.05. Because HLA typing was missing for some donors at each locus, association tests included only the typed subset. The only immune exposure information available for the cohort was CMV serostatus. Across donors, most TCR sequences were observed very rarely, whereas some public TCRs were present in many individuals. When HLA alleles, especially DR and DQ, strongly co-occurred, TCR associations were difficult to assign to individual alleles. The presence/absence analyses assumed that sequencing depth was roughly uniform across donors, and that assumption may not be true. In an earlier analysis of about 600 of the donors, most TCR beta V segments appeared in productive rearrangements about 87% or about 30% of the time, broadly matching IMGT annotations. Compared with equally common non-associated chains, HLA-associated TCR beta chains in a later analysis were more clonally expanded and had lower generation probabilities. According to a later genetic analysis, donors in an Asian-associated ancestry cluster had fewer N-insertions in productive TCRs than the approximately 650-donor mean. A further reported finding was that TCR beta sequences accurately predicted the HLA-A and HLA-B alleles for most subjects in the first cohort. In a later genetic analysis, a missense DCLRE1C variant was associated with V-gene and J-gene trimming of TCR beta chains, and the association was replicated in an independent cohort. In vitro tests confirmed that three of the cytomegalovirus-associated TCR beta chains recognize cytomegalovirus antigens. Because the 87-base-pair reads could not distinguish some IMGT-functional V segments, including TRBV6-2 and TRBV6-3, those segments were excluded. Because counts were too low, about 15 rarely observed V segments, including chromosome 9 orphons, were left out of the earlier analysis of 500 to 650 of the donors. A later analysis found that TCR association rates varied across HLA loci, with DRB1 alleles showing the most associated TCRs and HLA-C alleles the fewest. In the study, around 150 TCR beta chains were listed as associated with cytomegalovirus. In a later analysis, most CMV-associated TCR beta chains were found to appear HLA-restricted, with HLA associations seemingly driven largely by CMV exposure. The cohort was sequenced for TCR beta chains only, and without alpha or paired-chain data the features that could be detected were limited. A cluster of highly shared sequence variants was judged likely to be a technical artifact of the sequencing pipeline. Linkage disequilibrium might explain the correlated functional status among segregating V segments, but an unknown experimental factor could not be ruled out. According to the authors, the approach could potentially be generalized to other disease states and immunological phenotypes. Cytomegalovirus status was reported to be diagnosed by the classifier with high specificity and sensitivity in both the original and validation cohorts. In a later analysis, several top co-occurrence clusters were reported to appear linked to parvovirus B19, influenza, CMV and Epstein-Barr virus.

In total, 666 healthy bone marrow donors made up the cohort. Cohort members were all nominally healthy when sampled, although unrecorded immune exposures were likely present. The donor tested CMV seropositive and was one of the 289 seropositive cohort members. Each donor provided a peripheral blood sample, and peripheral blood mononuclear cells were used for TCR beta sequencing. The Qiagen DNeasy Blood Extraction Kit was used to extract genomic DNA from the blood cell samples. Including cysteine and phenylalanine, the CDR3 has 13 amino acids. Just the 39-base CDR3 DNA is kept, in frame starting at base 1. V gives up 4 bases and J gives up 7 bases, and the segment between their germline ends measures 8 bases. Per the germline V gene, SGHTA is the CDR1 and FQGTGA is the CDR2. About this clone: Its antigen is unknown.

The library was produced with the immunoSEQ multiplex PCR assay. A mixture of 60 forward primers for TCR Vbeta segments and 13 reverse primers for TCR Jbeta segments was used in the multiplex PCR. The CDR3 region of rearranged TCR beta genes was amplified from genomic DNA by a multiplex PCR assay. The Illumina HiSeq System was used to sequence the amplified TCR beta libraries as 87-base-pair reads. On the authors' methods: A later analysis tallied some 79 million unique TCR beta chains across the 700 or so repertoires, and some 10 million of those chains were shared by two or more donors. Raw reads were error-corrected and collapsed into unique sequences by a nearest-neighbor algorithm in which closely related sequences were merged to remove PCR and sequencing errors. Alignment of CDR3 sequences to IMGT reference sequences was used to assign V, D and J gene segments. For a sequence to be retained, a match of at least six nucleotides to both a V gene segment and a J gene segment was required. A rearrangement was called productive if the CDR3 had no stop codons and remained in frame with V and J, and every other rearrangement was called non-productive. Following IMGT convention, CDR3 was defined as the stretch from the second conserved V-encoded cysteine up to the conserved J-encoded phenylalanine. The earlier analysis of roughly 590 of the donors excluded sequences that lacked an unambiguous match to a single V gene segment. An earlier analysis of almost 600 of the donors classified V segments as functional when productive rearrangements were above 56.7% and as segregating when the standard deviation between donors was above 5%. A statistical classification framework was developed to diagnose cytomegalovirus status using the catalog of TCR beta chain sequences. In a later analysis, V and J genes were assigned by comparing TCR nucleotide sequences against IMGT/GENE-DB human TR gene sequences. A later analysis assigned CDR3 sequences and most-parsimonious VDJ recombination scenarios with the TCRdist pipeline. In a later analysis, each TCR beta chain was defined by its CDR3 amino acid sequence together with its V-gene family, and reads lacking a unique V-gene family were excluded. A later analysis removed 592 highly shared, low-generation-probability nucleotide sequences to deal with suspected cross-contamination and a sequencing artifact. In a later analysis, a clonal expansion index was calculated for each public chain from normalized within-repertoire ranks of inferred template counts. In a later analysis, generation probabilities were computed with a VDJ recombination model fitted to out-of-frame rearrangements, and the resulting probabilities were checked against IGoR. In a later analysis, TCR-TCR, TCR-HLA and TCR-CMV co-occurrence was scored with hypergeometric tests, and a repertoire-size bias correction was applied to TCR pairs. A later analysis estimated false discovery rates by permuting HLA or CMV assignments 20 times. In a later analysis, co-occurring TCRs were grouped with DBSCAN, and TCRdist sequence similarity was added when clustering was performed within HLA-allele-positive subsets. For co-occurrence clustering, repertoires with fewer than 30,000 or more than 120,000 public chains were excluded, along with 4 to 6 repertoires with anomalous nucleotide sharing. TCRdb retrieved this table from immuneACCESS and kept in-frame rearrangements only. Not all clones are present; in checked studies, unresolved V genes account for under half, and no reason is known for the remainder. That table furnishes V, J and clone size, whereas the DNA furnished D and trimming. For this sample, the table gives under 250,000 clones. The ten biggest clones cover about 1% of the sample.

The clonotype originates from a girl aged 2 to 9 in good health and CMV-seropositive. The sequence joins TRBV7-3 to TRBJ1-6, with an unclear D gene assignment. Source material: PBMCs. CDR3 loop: CASSSGSNSPLHF. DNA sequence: TGTGCCAGCAGCTCCGGGTCCAATTCACCCCTCCACTTT.